This T cell receptor beta chain was captured in a study of cytomegalovirus exposure and HLA in healthy donors. Study observations and caveats: Listed as cytomegalovirus-associated were over 150 TCR beta chains. Other equally common chains were less clonally expanded than HLA-associated TCR beta chains, a later analysis showed. Reported results showed that the classifier diagnosed cytomegalovirus status with high specificity and sensitivity.

It was with 60 Vbeta and 13 Jbeta primers that the PCR ran. Sequenced by immunoSEQ multiplex PCR; TCRdb stores in-frame clones only, minus some. Here the sample spans roughly 120,000 clones, 75% to 80% being singletons. About this clone: Its antigen is unidentified.

The CDR3 extends over 14 amino acids. Trimming left V 1 base short and J 6 bases short, with 10 bases between. Germline V gene sequence: CDR1 MGHRA, CDR2 YSYEKL. Healthy bone marrow donors made up the cohort. The chain uses TRBV4-1 and TRBJ1-5; D not resolved. The specimen was PBMCs. The origin of this receptor is a woman under 40 in good health and CMV-seronegative. The CDR3 coding sequence is TGCGCCAGCAGCCAAGTCCCTCCGGGTCAGCCCCAGCATTTT. Translation: CASSQVPPGQPQHF.